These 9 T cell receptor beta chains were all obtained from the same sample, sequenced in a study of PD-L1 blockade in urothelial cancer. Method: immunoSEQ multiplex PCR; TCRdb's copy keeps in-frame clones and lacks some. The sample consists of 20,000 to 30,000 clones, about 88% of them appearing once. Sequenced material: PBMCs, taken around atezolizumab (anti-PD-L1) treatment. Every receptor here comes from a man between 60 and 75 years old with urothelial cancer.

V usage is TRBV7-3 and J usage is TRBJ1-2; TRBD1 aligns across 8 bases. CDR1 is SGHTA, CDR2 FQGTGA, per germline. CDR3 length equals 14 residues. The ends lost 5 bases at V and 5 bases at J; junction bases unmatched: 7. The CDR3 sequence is CASSPSGGGYGYTF. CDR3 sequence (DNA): TGTGCCAGCAGCCCATCAGGGGGCGGTTATGGCTACACCTTC.

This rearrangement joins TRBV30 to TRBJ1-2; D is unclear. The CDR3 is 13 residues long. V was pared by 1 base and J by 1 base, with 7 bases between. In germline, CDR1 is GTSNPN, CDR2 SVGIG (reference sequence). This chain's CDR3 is CAWSGEVNYGYTF. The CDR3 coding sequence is TGTGCCTGGAGTGGTGAGGTTAACTATGGCTACACCTTC.

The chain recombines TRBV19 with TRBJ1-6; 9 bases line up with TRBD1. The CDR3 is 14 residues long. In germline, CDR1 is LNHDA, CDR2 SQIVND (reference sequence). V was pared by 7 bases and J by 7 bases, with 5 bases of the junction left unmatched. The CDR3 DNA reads TGTGCCAGTAACCACAGGGGGCGAAATTCACCCCTCCACTTT. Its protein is CASNHRGRNSPLHF.

The DNA for the CDR3 is TGTGCCAGCAGCGTAGTCCCACCGGTTGAATATGGCTACACCTTC. Translation gives CASSVVPPVEYGYTF. V and J are TRBV9 and TRBJ1-2; D unclear. Germline lookup yields CDR1 SGDLS and CDR2 YYNGEE. The CDR3 runs 15 residues. V dropped 0 bases and J dropped 5 bases, with 14 bases sitting between them.

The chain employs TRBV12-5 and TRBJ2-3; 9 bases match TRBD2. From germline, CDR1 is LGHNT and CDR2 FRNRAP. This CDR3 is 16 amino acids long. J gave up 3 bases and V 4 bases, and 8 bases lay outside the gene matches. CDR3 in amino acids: CASGSGASGVTDTQYF. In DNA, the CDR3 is TGTGCTAGTGGTTCTGGGGCTAGCGGGGTGACAGATACGCAGTATTTT.

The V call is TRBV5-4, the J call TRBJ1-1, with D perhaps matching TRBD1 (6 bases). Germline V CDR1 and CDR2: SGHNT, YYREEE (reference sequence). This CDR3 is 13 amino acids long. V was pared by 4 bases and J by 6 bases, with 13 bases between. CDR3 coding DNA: TGTGCCAGCAGCGTCCCGGGACAACCTGAAGCTTTCTTT. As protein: CASSVPGQPEAFF.

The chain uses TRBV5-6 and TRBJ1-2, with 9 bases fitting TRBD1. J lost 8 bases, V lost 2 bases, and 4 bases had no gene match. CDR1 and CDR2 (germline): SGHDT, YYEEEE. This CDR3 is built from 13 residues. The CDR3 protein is CASSFRDREGYTF. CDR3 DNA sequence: TGTGCCAGCAGCTTTCGGGACAGGGAGGGCTACACCTTC. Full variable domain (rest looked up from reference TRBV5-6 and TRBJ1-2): DAGVTQSPTHLIKTRGQQVTLRCSPKSGHDTVSWYQQALGQGPQFIFQYYEEEERQRGNFPDRFSGHQFPNYSSELNVNALLLGDSALYLCASSFRDREGYTFGSGTRLTVV.

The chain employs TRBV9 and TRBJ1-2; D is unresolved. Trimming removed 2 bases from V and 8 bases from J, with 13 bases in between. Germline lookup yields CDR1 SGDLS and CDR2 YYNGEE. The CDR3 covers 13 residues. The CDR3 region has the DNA TGTGCCAGCAGCGTGGAGGATAGAAGCGGCTACACCTTC. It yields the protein CASSVEDRSGYTF.

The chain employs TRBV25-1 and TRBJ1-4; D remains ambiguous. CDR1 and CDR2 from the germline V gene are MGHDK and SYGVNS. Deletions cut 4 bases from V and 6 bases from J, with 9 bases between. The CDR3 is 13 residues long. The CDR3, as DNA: TGTGCCAGCAGTGGCGCGCTCCATGAAAAACTGTTTTTT. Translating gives CASSGALHEKLFF.